This T cell receptor (beta chain) was sequenced in a study of identical twins. Overall study findings and caveats: Interpretation of the results relied on cross-sectional statistical analysis and not on following the same donors. The models gave estimates that fell short of the out-of-frame TCR alpha sharing seen in monozygotic twins. Zero-insertion analyses were open to partial confounding by invariant MAIT and iNKT cells.

Using its own MiXCR run on the 5' RACE reads, TCRdb lists one record per CDR3 protein. The sample contains around 530,000 distinct CDR3 sequences, 12% to 15% of which appear only once. This clonotype has just a few counts. Antigen specificity is unknown. V gave up 4 bases and J gave up 6 bases, with 16 bases separating them. The CDR3 is made up of 16 amino acids. Germline V gene lookup returns CDR1 LGHDT and CDR2 YNNKEL (reference sequence). These same records also appear under a second study, on yellow fever vaccine responses in identical twins.

The sequence was obtained from a woman between 18 and 29 years old in good health. The rearrangement uses TRBV3-1 and TRBJ1-6; possibly TRBD1 for D (5 bases). The source material was CD4+ T cells sorted from blood. Written as DNA, the CDR3 is TGTGCCAGCAGCCTCCAGGCGGGGGGTTCTAATTCACCCCTCCACTTT. It translates to CASSLQAGGSNSPLHF.